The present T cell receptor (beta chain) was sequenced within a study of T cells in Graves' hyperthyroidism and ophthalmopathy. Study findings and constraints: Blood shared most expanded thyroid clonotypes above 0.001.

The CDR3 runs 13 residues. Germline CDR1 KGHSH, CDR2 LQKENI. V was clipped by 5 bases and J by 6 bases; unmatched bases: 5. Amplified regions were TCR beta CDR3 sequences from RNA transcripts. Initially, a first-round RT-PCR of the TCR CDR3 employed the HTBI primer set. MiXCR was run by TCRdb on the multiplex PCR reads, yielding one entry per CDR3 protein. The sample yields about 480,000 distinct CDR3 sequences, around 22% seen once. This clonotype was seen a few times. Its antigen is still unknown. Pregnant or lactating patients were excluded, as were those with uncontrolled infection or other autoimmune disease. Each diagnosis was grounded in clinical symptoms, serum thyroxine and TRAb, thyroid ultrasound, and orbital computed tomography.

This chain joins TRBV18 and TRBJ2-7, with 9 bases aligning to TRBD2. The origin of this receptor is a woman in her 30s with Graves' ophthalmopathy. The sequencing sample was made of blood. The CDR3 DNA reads TGTGCCAGCTCAGGCGGGGGGGCTGTCGAGCAGTACTTC. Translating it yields CASSGGGAVEQYF.